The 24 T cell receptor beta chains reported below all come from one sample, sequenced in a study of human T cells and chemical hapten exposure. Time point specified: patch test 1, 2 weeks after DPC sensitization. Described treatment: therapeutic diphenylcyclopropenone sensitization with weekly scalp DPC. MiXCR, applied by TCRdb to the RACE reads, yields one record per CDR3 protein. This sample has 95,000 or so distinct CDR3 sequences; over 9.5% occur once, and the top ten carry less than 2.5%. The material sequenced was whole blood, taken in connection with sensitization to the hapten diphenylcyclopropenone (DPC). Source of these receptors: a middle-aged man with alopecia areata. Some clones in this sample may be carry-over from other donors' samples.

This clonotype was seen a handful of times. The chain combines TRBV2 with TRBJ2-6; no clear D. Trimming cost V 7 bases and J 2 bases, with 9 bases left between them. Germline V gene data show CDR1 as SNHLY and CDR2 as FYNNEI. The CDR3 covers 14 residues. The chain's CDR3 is CASTDTPGANVLTF. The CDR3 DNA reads TGTGCCAGCACTGACACCCCTGGGGCCAACGTCCTGACTTTC.

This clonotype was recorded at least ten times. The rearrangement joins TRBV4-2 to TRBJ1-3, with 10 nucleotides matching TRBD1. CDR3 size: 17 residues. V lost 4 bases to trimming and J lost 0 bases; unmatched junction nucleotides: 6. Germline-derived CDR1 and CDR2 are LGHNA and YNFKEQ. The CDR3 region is CASSPKTGGFSGNTIYF. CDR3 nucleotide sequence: TGTGCCAGCAGCCCAAAGACAGGGGGCTTCTCTGGAAACACCATATATTTT.

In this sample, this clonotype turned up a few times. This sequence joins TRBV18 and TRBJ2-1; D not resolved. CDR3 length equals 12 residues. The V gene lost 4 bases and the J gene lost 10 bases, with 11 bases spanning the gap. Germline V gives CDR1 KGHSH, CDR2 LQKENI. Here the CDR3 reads CASSLYSGEQFF. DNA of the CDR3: TGTGCCAGCTCACTATACTCCGGGGAGCAGTTCTTC.

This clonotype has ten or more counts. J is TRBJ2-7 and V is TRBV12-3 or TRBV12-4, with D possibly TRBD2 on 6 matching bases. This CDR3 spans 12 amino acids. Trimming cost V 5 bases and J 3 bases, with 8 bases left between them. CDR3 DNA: TGTGCCAGCAGTGTCGGGAGCTACGAGCAGTACGTC. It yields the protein CASSVGSYEQYV.

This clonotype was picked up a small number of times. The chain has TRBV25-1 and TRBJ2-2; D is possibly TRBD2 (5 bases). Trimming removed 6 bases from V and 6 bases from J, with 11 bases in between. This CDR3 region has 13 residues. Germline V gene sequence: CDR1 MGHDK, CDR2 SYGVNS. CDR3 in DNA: TGTGCCAGCAGACTAGTTGGCGCCGGGGAGCTGTTTTTT. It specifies CASRLVGAGELFF. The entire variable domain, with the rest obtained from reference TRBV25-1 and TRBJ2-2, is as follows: EADIYQTPRYLVIGTGKKITLECSQTMGHDKMYWYQQDPGMELHLIHYSYGVNSTEKGDLSSESTVSRIRTEHFPLTLESARPSHTSQYLCASRLVGAGELFFGEGSRLTVL.

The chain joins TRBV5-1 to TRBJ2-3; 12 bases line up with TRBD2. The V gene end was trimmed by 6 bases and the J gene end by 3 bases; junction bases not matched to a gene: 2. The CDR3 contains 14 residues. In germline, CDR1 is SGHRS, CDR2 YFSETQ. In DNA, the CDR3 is TGCGCCAGCAAAACTAGCGGGGGGACAGATACGCAGTATTTT. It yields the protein CASKTSGGTDTQYF.

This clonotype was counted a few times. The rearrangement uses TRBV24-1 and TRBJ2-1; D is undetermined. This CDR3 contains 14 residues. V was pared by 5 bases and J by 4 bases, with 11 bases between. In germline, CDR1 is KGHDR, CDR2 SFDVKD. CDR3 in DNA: TGTGCCACCAGTGGGGTTGATAGGTACAATGAGCAGTTCTTC. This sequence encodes CATSGVDRYNEQFF.

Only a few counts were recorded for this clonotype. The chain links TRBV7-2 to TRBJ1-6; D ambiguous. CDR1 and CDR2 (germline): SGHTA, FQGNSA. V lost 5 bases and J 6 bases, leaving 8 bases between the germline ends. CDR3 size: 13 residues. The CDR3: CASSQDRNSPLHF. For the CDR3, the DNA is TGTGCCAGCAGCCAAGATCGTAATTCACCCCTCCACTTT.

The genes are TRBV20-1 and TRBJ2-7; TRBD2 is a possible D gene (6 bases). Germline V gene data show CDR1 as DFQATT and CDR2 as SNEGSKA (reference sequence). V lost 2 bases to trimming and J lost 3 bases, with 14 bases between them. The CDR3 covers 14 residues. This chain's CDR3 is CSARKSASVYEQYF. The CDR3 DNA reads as TGCAGTGCTAGAAAGTCGGCTAGCGTCTACGAGCAGTACTTC.

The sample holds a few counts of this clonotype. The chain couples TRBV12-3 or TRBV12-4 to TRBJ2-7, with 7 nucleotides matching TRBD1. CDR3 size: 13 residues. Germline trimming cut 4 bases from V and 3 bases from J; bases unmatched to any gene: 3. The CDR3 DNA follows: TGTGCCAGCAGTTGGGACAGATACTACGAGCAGTACTTC. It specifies CASSWDRYYEQYF.

The CDR3 sequence: CASSQGRGDTQYF. In DNA, the CDR3 is TGTGCCAGCAGCCAGGGTAGGGGAGATACGCAGTATTTT. The chain employs TRBV27 and TRBJ2-3, with a weak D call TRBD1 (5 bases). V gave up 6 bases and J gave up 5 bases, with 12 bases separating them. The CDR3 contains 13 residues. Germline lookup yields CDR1 MNHEY and CDR2 SMNVEV (reference sequence).

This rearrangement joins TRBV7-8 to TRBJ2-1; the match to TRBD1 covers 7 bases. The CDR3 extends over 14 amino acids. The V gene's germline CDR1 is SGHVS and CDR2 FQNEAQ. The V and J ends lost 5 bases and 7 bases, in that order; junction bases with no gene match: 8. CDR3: CASSIDRVANEQFF. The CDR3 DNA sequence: TGTGCCAGCAGCATAGACAGGGTTGCTAATGAGCAGTTCTTC. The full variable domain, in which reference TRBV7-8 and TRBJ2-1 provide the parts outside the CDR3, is GAGVSQSPRYKVAKRGQDVALRCDPISGHVSLFWYQQALGQGPEFLTYFQNEAQLDKSGLPSDRFFAERPEGSVSTLKIQRTQQEDSAVYLCASSIDRVANEQFFGPGTRLTVL.

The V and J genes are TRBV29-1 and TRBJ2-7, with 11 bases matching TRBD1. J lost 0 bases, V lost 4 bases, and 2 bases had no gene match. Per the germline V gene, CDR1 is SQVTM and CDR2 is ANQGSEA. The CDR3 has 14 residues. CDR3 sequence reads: CSVGTGGLSYEQYF. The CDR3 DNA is TGCAGCGTTGGGACAGGGGGCCTCTCCTACGAGCAGTACTTC.

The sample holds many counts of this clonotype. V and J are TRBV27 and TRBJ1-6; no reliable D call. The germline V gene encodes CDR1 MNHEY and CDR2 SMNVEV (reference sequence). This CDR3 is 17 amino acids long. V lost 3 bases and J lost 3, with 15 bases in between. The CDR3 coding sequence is TGTGCCAGCAGTTTCACCGTTGGACTGAGCTATAATTCACCCCTCCACTTT. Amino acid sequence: CASSFTVGLSYNSPLHF.

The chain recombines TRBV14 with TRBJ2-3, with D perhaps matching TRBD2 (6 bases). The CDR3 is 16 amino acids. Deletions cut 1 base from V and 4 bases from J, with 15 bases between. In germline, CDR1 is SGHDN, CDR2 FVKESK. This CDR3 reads CASSQVQSGVADTQYF. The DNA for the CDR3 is TGTGCCAGCAGCCAAGTGCAGTCGGGAGTGGCAGATACGCAGTATTTT.

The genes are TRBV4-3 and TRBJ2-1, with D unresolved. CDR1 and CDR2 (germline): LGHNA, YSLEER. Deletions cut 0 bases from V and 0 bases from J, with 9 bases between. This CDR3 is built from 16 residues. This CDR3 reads CASSQDQAYSYNEQFF. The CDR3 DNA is TGCGCCAGCAGCCAAGACCAGGCTTACTCCTACAATGAGCAGTTCTTC.

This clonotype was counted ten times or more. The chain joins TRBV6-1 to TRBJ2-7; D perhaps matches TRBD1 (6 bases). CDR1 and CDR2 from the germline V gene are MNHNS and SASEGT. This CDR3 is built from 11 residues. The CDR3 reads CASSEDSHVSV. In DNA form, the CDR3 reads TGTGCCAGCAGTGAGGACAGCCACGTATCCGTC.

The CDR3 protein is CASSLSGTTFNEQFF. The CDR3, as DNA: TGCGCCAGCAGCCTCTCAGGGACAACCTTCAATGAGCAGTTCTTC. The chain has TRBV4-3 and TRBJ2-1, with TRBD1 as a possible D gene (6 bases). Trimming left V 4 bases short and J 6 bases short, with 16 bases between. Germline V CDR1 and CDR2: LGHNA, YSLEER. The CDR3 spans 15 residues.

DNA for the CDR3: TGTGCCAGCAGCTTTACGGGACACGACGAGCAGTACGTC. It yields the protein CASSFTGHDEQYV. The V and J genes are TRBV7-2 and TRBJ2-7; D perhaps matches TRBD1 (6 bases). The V and J ends lost 3 bases and 5 bases respectively, with 11 bases between them. This CDR3 is built from 13 residues. CDR1 SGHTA and CDR2 FQGNSA come from the germline V gene.

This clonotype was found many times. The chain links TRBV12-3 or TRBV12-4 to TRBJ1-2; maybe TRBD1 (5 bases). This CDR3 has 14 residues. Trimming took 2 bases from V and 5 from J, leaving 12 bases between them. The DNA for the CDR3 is TGTGCCAGCAGTTTATTAAGGGGCGGGTATGGCTACACCTTC. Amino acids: CASSLLRGGYGYTF.

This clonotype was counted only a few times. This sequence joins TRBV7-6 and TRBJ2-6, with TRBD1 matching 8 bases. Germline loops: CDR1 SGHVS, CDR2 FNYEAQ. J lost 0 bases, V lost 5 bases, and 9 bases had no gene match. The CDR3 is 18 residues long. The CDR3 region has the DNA TGTGCCAGCAGCGCCGGACAGGGCCTACTCTCTGGGGCCAACGTCCTGACTTTC. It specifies CASSAGQGLLSGANVLTF.

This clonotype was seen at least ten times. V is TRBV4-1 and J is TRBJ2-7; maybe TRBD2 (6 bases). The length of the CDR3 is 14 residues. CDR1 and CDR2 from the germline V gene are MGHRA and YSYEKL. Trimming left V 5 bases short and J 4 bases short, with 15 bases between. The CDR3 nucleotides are TGCGCCAGCAGCTTAGAGGCTAGCGCATACGAGCAGTACGTC. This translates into CASSLEASAYEQYV.

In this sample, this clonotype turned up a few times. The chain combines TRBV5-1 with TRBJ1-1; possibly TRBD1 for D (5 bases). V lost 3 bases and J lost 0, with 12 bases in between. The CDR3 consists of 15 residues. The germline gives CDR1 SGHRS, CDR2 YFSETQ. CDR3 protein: CASSSPDILNTEAFF. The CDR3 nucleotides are TGCGCCAGCAGCTCCCCGGACATTCTGAACACTGAAGCTTTCTTT.

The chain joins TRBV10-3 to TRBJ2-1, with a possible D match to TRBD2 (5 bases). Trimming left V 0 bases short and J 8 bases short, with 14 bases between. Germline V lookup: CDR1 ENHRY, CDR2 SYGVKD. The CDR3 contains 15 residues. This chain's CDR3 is CAISESSSRQDEQFF. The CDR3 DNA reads TGTGCCATCAGTGAGTCGTCTAGCCGCCAGGATGAGCAGTTCTTC.